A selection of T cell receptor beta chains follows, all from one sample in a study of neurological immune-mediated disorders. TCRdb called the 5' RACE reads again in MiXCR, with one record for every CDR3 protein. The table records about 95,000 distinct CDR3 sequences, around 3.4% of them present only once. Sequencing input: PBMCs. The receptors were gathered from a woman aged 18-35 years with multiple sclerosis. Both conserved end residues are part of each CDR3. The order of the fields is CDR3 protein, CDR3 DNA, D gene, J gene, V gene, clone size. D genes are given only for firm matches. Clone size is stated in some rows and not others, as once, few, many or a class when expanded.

CASSLRRGRTGLAGGELFF | TGTGCCAGCAGCTTAAGGAGAGGACGGACGGGACTAGCGGGCGGGGAGCTGTTTTTT | TRBD2 | TRBJ2-2 | TRBV7-2 | many
CASSRGPSSYNEQFF | TGTGCCAGCAGCCGGGGGCCAAGCTCCTACAATGAGCAGTTCTTC | - | TRBJ2-1 | TRBV7-2 | many
CASSQGPTGGSYNEQFF | TGTGCCAGCAGCCAAGGGCCGACAGGGGGCTCCTACAATGAGCAGTTCTTC | TRBD1 | TRBJ2-1 | TRBV4-2 | many
CASSQDFSVFGQFF | TGTGCCAGCAGCCAAGATTTTAGCGTTTTCGGGCAGTTCTTC | - | TRBJ2-1 | TRBV4-2 | many
CASSETGSYEQYF | TGTGCCTCCAGTGAAACAGGGTCCTACGAGCAGTACTTC | - | TRBJ2-7 | TRBV2 | many
CASRRWQGANTEAFF | TGTGCCAGTAGGAGGTGGCAGGGGGCCAACACTGAAGCTTTCTTT | TRBD1 | TRBJ1-1 | TRBV19 | many
CASSLMLVEPYEQYF | TGTGCCAGCAGCTTAATGCTAGTGGAACCCTACGAGCAGTACTTC | - | TRBJ2-7 | TRBV7-2 | many
CASSPASTDTQYF | TGCGCCAGCAGCCCCGCTAGCACAGATACGCAGTATTTT | - | TRBJ2-3 | TRBV5-1 | -
CAISAGVGGTDTQYF | TGTGCCATCTCCGCAGGGGTGGGAGGCACAGATACGCAGTATTTT | - | TRBJ2-3 | TRBV10-3 | many
CSARPNSGGIQETQYF | TGCAGTGCTAGACCCAACAGCGGGGGCATTCAAGAGACCCAGTACTTC | TRBD2 | TRBJ2-5 | TRBV20-1 | many
CASSLGEYGYTF | TGTGCCAGCAGCTTAGGGGAATATGGCTACACCTTC | - | TRBJ1-2 | TRBV7-9 | many
CSARGLRTDSYEQYF | TGCAGTGCTAGAGGTCTCAGGACAGACTCCTACGAGCAGTACTTC | - | TRBJ2-7 | TRBV20-1 | few